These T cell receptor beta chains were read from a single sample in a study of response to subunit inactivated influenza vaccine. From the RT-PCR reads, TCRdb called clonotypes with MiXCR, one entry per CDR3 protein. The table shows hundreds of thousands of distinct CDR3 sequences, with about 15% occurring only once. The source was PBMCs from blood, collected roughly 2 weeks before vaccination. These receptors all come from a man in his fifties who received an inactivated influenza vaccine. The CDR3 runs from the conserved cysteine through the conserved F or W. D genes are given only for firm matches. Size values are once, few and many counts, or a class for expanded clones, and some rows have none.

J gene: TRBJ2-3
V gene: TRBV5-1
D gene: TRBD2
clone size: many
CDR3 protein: CASSLEATSGGTDTQYF
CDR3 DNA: TGCGCCAGCAGCTTGGAGGCGACTAGCGGAGGCACAGATACGCAGTATTTT

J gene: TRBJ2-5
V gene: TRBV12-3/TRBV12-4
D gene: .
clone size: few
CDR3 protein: CASSPGGMETQYF
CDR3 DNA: TGTGCCAGCAGCCCCGGGGGTATGGAGACCCAGTACTTC

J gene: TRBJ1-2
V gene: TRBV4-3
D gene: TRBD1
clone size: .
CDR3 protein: CASSQGSTGAIYGYTF
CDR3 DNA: TGCGCCAGCAGCCAAGGTTCGACAGGGGCGATCTATGGCTACACCTTC

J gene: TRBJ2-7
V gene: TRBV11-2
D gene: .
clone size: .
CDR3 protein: CASSPGLTSSYEQYF
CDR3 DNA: TGTGCCAGCAGCCCCGGACTCACCAGCTCCTACGAGCAGTACTTC

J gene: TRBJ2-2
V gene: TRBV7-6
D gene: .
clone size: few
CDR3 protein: CASRGQNTGELFF
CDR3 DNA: TGTGCCAGCCGAGGACAGAACACCGGGGAGCTGTTTTTT

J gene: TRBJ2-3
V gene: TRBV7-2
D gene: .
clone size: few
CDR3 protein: CASSLGLGLVGDTQYF
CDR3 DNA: TGTGCCAGCAGCTTAGGGCTGGGACTGGTCGGGGATACGCAGTATTTT

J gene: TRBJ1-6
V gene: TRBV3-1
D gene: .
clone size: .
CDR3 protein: CASSQVRAASNSPLHF
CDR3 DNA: TGTGCCAGCAGCCAAGTCAGGGCCGCAAGCAATTCACCCCTCCACTTT

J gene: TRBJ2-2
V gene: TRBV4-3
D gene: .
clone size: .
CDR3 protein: CASSQGTKNTGELFF
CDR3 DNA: TGCGCCAGCAGCCAGGGTACGAAGAACACCGGGGAGCTGTTTTTT

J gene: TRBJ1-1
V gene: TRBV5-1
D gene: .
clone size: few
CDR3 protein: CASSPRSGKNTEAFF
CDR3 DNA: TGCGCCAGCAGCCCTCGTTCCGGTAAGAACACTGAAGCTTTCTTT

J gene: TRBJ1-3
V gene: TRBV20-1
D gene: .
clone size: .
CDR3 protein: CSARDLEGAGNTIYF
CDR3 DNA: TGCAGTGCTAGAGATCTGGAGGGGGCTGGAAACACCATATATTTT

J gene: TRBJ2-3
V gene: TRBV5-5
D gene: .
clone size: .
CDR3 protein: CASSFLQGTDTQYF
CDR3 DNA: TGTGCCAGCAGCTTCCTACAGGGCACAGATACGCAGTATTTT

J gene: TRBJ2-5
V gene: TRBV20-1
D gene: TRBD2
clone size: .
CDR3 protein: CSARVVAGTSSETQYF
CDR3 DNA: TGCAGTGCTAGAGTGGTAGCGGGGACGTCATCGGAGACCCAGTACTTC

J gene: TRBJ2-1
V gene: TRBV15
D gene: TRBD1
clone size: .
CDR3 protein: CATSRDPGQGHNEQFF
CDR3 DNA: TGTGCCACCAGCAGAGACCCGGGACAGGGACACAATGAGCAGTTCTTC

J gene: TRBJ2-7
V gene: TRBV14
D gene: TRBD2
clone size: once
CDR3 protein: CASSQLAGGALGEQYF
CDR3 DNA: TGTGCCAGCAGCCAACTCGCGGGGGGGGCCCTCGGAGAGCAGTACTTC

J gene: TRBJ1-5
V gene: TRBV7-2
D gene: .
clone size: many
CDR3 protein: CASSEIAGPGNQPQHF
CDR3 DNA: TGTGCCAGCAGCGAAATTGCCGGGCCAGGGAATCAGCCCCAGCATTTT

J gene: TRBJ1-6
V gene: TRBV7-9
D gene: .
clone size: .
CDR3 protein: CASSLGASPLHF
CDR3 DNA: TGTGCCAGCAGCTTAGGGGCCTCACCCCTCCACTTT

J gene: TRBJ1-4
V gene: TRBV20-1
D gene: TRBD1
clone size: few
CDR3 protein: CSAQRQGSTNEKLFF
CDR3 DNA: TGCAGTGCCCAACGACAGGGTTCAACTAATGAAAAACTGTTTTTT

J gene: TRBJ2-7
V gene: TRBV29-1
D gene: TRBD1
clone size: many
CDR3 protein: CSVEWTGTDYEQYF
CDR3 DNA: TGCAGCGTTGAGTGGACAGGGACGGACTACGAGCAGTACTTC

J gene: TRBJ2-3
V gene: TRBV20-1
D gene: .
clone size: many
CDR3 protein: CSARDNVVPTDTQYF
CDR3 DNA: TGCAGTGCTAGAGATAATGTTGTACCCACAGATACGCAGTATTTT

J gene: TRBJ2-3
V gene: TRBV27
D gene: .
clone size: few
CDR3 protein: CASSPDRDTQYF
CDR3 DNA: TGTGCCAGCAGTCCGGACCGAGATACGCAGTATTTT

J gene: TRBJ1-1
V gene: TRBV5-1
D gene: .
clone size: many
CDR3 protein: CASSLDGYTEAFF
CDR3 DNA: TGCGCCAGCAGCTTGGACGGGTACACTGAAGCTTTCTTT

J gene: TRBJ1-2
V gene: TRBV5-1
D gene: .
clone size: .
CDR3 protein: CASSTSGTSNYGYTF
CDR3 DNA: TGCGCCAGCAGCACCTCCGGGACGTCCAACTATGGCTACACCTTC

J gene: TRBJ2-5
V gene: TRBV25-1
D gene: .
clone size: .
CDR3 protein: CASSEEGGLQETQYF
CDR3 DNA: TGTGCCAGCAGTGAAGAGGGTGGCCTCCAAGAGACCCAGTACTTC

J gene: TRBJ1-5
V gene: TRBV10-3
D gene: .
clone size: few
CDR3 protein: CAISEASGVPQHF
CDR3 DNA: TGTGCCATCAGTGAGGCCTCAGGTGTGCCCCAGCATTTT

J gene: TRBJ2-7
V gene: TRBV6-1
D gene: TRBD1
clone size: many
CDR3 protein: CASSEQGANYEQYF
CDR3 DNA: TGTGCCAGCAGTGAACAGGGGGCGAACTACGAGCAGTACTTC

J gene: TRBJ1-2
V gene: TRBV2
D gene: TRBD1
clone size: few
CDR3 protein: CASSNDRGSYGYTF
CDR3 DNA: TGTGCCAGCAGTAACGACAGGGGCAGCTATGGCTACACCTTC

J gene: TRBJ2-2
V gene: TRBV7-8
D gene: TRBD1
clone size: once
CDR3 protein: CASSDSYRGGELFF
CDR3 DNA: TGTGCCAGCAGCGATTCGTACAGGGGCGGGGAGCTGTTTTTT

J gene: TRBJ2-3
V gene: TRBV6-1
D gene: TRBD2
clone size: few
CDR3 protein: CASSSGTAGGPPVGTQYF
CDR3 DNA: TGTGCCAGCAGCTCGGGGACAGCGGGAGGGCCTCCCGTGGGGACGCAGTATTTT

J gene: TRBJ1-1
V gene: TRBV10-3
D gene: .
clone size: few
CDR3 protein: CAISDPQGSRAFF
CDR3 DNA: TGTGCCATCAGTGACCCGCAGGGGAGTAGAGCTTTCTTT

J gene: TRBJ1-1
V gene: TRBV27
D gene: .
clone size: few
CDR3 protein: CASGPRVVGAEAFF
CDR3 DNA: TGTGCCAGCGGCCCAAGGGTCGTTGGCGCTGAAGCTTTCTTT

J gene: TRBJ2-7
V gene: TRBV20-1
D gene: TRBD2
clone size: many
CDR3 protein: CSARPSGSLREQYF
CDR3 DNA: TGCAGTGCTAGACCTAGCGGGAGCCTTCGCGAGCAGTACTTC

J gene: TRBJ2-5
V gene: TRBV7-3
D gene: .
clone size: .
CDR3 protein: CASSLSLAQGEETQYF
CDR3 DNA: TGTGCCAGCAGCTTAAGTTTAGCGCAAGGGGAAGAGACCCAGTACTTC

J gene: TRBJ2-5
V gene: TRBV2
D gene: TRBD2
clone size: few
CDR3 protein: CASRSGGGTETQYF
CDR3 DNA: TGTGCCAGCCGTTCCGGGGGGGGAACAGAGACCCAGTACTTC

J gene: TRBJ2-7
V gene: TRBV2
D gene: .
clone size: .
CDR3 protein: CASSEAFTGGQYF
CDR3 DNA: TGTGCCAGCAGTGAAGCTTTCACCGGGGGGCAGTACTTC

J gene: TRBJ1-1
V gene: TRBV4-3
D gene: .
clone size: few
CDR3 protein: CASSRPGHLFEAFF
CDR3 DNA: TGCGCCAGCAGCCGGCCGGGACACCTCTTTGAAGCTTTCTTT

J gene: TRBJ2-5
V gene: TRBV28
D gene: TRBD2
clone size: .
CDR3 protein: CASTGLADQETQYF
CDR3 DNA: TGTGCCAGCACGGGACTAGCGGATCAAGAGACCCAGTACTTC

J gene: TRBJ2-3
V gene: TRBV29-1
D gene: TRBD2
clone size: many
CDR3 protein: CSVEGASKRGGTDTQYF
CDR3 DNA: TGCAGCGTTGAAGGTGCCTCTAAGCGGGGGGGAACAGATACGCAGTATTTT

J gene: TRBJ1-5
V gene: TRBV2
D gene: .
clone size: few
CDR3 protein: CASEGRGNQPQHF
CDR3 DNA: TGTGCCAGCGAAGGACGTGGGAATCAGCCCCAGCATTTT

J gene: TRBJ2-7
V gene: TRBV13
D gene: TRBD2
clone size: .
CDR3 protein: CASSLGSSGRAAYEQYF
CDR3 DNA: TGTGCCAGCAGCTTAGGCTCTAGCGGGAGGGCCGCCTACGAGCAGTACTTC

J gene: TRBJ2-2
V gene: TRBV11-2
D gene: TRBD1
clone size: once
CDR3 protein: CASSLGQVTGELFF
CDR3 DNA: TGTGCCAGCAGCTTGGGACAGGTCACCGGGGAGCTGTTTTTT

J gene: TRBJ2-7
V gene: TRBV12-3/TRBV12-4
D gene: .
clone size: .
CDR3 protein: CASSPSGQSYEQYF
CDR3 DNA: TGTGCCAGCAGTCCCAGTGGACAGTCCTACGAGCAGTACTTC

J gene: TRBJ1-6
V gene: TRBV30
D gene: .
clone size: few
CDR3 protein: CAWSRQSTSPLHF
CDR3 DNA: TGTGCCTGGAGCCGACAGTCAACTTCACCCCTCCACTTT

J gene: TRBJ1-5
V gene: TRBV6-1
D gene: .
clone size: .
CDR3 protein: CASMNSDNQPQHF
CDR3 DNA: TGTGCCAGCATGAATTCAGACAATCAGCCCCAGCATTTT

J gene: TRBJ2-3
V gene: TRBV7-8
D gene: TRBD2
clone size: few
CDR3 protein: CASSSLTSGGADTQYF
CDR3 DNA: TGTGCCAGCAGCTCCCTGACTAGCGGGGGGGCAGATACGCAGTATTTT

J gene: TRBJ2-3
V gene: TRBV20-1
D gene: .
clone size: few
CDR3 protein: CSATIGTSTDTQYF
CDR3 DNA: TGCAGTGCTACCATCGGGACAAGCACAGATACGCAGTATTTT

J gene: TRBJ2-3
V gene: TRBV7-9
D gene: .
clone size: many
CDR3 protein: CASMGMADTQYF
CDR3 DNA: TGTGCCAGCATGGGTATGGCAGATACGCAGTATTTT

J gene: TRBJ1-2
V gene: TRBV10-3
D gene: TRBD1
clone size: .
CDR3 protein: CAIRPTGVDYGYTF
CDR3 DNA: TGTGCCATCAGACCGACAGGGGTCGACTATGGCTACACCTTC

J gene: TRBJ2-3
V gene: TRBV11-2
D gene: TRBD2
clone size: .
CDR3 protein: CASSSYAAGGHDTQYF
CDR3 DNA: TGTGCCAGCAGCTCGTATGCAGCGGGAGGCCATGATACGCAGTATTTT

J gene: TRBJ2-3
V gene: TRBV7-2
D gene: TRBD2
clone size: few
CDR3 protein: CASSFGTSGGTSQYF
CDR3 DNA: TGTGCCAGCAGCTTCGGGACTAGCGGGGGGACGTCGCAGTATTTT

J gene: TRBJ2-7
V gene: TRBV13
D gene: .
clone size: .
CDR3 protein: CASSQINGYEQYF
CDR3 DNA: TGTGCCAGCAGCCAGATTAATGGCTACGAGCAGTACTTC